One and the same sample provided the 31 T cell receptor beta chains below, sequenced in a study of OX40 agonist ivuxolimab in advanced cancers. Data came from immunoSEQ multiplex PCR; TCRdb stores just in-frame clones and leaves some out. The sample lists approximately 90,000 clones, around 90% occurring once. Sequenced here: CD4+ or CD8+ T cells sorted from blood, sampled in a trial of the OX40 agonist ivuxolimab. These receptors were obtained from an adult with an advanced solid tumor such as melanoma, head and neck, liver or kidney cancer.

As concerns this clone: The junction departs from the called germline gene at one end, perhaps through a read error. This chain joins TRBV7-3 and TRBJ2-5, with D perhaps TRBD1 or TRBD2 (5 bases each). CDR1 and CDR2 from the germline V gene are SGHTA and FQGTGA. This CDR3 has 17 amino acids. This CDR3 is CASSPLGAVSGQATQYF. In DNA form, the CDR3 reads TGTGCCAGCAGCCCCCTTGGTGCAGTTTCGGGGCAAGCGACCCAGTACTTC.

As for this clone: The junction does not match germline at one end; this may be a read error. The rearrangement links TRBV18 to TRBJ1-1, with D unclear. Germline CDR1 and CDR2: KGHSH and LQKENI. CDR3 length equals 14 residues. CDR3 protein: CASSPIGKNAEAFF. The CDR3 DNA follows: TGTGCCAGCTCACCGATCGGAAAGAACGCTGAAGCTTTCTTT.

This sequence joins TRBV5-1 and TRBJ2-5; D remains unclear. This CDR3 contains 13 residues. Germline-derived CDR1 and CDR2 are SGHRS and YFSETQ. The ends were cut back, 2 bases at V and 3 bases at J, with 8 bases in the middle. This CDR3 reads CASSFLDKETQYF. The CDR3 DNA reads TGCGCCAGCAGCTTCCTAGATAAAGAGACCCAGTACTTC.

This clone is a singleton in its sample. The chain combines TRBV6-5 with TRBJ1-6; 7 bases line up with TRBD1. This CDR3 comprises 15 residues. Trimming removed 4 bases from V and 6 bases from J; junction bases left unmatched: 6. Germline lookup yields CDR1 MNHEY and CDR2 SVGAGI. CDR3 bases: TGTGCCAGCAGTTCTCCCCGGGACAGTAATTCACCCCTCCACTTT. Translating gives CASSSPRDSNSPLHF.

The V call is TRBV30, the J call TRBJ1-5; 9 nucleotides align to TRBD1. This CDR3 is built from 17 residues. Germline V gene lookup returns CDR1 GTSNPN and CDR2 SVGIG (reference sequence). V shed 5 bases, J shed 2 bases, and the junction held 13 bases outside the gene matches. CDR3 protein: CAWQRSGQGGGNQPQHF. The CDR3 DNA reads as TGTGCCTGGCAAAGGTCGGGACAGGGTGGAGGCAATCAGCCCCAGCATTTT.

The rearrangement joins TRBV30 to TRBJ2-5; D is unclear. CDR3 length: 12 amino acids. V was trimmed by 2 bases and J by 5 bases, leaving 9 bases between them. Germline CDR1 reads GTSNPN; CDR2 reads SVGIG (reference sequence). CDR3: CAWSQYRETQYF. In DNA, the CDR3 is TGTGCCTGGAGTCAGTACCGGGAGACCCAGTACTTC.

V and J are TRBV11-2 and TRBJ2-5; D may match TRBD1 or TRBD2 (5 bases each). Trimming cost V 6 bases and J 7 bases, with 18 bases left between them. Germline CDR1 SGHAT, CDR2 FQNNGV. The CDR3 consists of 14 residues. The CDR3 spells CASSSGTAEATQYF. CDR3 DNA sequence: TGTGCCAGCAGTTCCGGGACCGCCGAAGCGACCCAGTACTTC.

The chain carries TRBV28 and TRBJ1-5, with 7 bases lining up with TRBD1. Trimming removed 5 bases from V and 8 bases from J; junction bases left unmatched: 12. The CDR3 is 15 residues long. CDR1 MDHEN and CDR2 SYDVKM come from the germline V gene. Written as DNA, the CDR3 is TGTGCCAGCAGTCTCCCCGGACAGGCTTATGAGCCCCAGCATTTT. Encoded protein: CASSLPGQAYEPQHF.

The V gene is TRBV7-2, the J gene TRBJ1-2; possibly TRBD1 for D (6 bases). Trimming stripped 2 bases from V and 5 bases from J, with 21 bases between. This CDR3 contains 17 residues. Germline CDR1 SGHTA, CDR2 FQGNSA. CDR3 coding DNA: TGTGCCAGCAGCTTATCTAGAGGGGGAACGGGGGTTTATGGCTACACCTTC. It is translated as CASSLSRGGTGVYGYTF.

V gene TRBV5-1 combines with J gene TRBJ2-1; 10 nucleotides match TRBD1. Germline V gene data show CDR1 as SGHRS and CDR2 as YFSETQ. V was clipped by 5 bases and J by 5 bases; unmatched bases: 10. The CDR3 has 16 residues. The CDR3 bases are TGCGCCAGCAGTCATCCAACCGGGACAGGGGACAATGAGCAGTTCTTC. Amino acids: CASSHPTGTGDNEQFF.

The chain uses TRBV7-9 and TRBJ1-4; TRBD1 matches 12 bases. Germline CDR1 SEHNR, CDR2 FQNEAQ (reference sequence). This CDR3 is 16 amino acids long. Trimming at V came to 5 bases and at J to 8 bases, leaving 9 bases not matched to a gene. The CDR3 loop reads CASSRGQGAGREKLFF. In DNA form, the CDR3 reads TGTGCCAGCAGCCGGGGACAGGGGGCAGGAAGGGAAAAACTGTTTTTT. Filled out from reference TRBV7-9 and TRBJ1-4, the complete variable domain reads DTGVSQNPRHKITKRGQNVTFRCDPISEHNRLYWYRQTLGQGPEFLTYFQNEAQLEKSRLLSDRFSAERPKGSFSTLEIQRTEQGDSAMYLCASSRGQGAGREKLFFGSGTQLSVL.

This chain's CDR3 is CASSLRSEGADTQYF. The CDR3 DNA sequence: TGTGCCAGCAGCTTAAGGTCAGAGGGGGCAGATACGCAGTATTTT. V usage is TRBV7-3 and J usage is TRBJ2-3, with a tentative D call TRBD1 (6 bases). Trimming took 1 base from V and 4 from J, leaving 12 bases between them. Per germline, CDR1 SGHTA and CDR2 FQGTGA. The CDR3 consists of 15 residues.

The chain links TRBV18 to TRBJ1-4, with TRBD1 as a possible D gene (5 bases). Germline-derived CDR1 and CDR2 are KGHSH and LQKENI. The CDR3 consists of 14 residues. V shed 3 bases and J shed 8 bases, with 13 bases lying between them. CDR3 sequence reads: CASSPGGIDEKLFF. CDR3 coding DNA: TGTGCCAGCTCACCCGGGGGGATAGACGAAAAACTGTTTTTT.

V is TRBV2 and J is TRBJ2-3, with TRBD1 as a possible D gene (7 bases). CDR1 and CDR2 from the germline V gene are SNHLY and FYNNEI. The CDR3 spans 15 residues. Trimming removed 2 bases at V and 6 bases at J, with 15 bases between. The CDR3 protein is CASSELLARGDTQYF. CDR3 coding DNA: TGTGCCAGCAGTGAATTACTAGCCAGGGGGGATACGCAGTATTTT. The variable domain in full, with the rest retrieved from reference TRBV2 and TRBJ2-3, is EPEVTQTPSHQVTQMGQEVILRCVPISNHLYFYWYRQILGQKVEFLVSFYNNEISEKSEIFDDQFSVERPDGSNFTLKIRSTKLEDSAMYFCASSELLARGDTQYFGPGTRLTVL.

The chain links TRBV4-2 to TRBJ1-6; 9 nucleotides match TRBD1. The CDR3 runs 17 residues. Germline trimming cut 1 base from V and 9 bases from J; bases unmatched to any gene: 10. Germline values: CDR1 LGHNA, CDR2 YNFKEQ. The chain's CDR3 is CASSQVTPGQGSSPLHF. Here the CDR3 DNA reads TGTGCCAGCAGCCAAGTCACCCCGGGACAGGGTAGTTCACCCCTCCACTTT.

The V call is TRBV28, the J call TRBJ1-4; D ambiguous. Trimming removed 6 bases from V and 8 bases from J, with 19 bases in between. Per germline, CDR1 MDHEN and CDR2 SYDVKM. The CDR3 contains 15 residues. CDR3 in DNA: TGTGCCAGCAGGGCTCCCACAGCGCAGAGCGAAAAACTGTTTTTT. This sequence encodes CASRAPTAQSEKLFF.

The chain combines TRBV2 with TRBJ1-3; no reliable D call. Between the trimmed V and J ends, which lost 5 bases and 5 bases, there was a span of 7 bases. Germline V gene sequence: CDR1 SNHLY, CDR2 FYNNEI. The CDR3 length is 12 residues. In DNA form, the CDR3 reads TGTGCCAGCAGTACAATTAGAAACACCATATATTTT. Amino acids: CASSTIRNTIYF.

This rearrangement joins TRBV19 to TRBJ2-6; 9 bases fit TRBD1. The CDR3 covers 15 residues. The germline gives CDR1 LNHDA, CDR2 SQIVND (reference sequence). The trim removed 10 bases at V and 4 bases at J, leaving 8 bases unmatched. The CDR3 nucleotides are TGTGCCACTACGGACAGGGGATGGGGGGCCAACGTCCTGACTTTC. Translation gives CATTDRGWGANVLTF.

The J gene is TRBJ2-3, the V gene TRBV4-1; D ambiguous. Trimming left V 2 bases short and J 4 bases short, with 10 bases between. This CDR3 region has 14 residues. Germline V gene sequence: CDR1 MGHRA, CDR2 YSYEKL. CDR3 coding DNA: TGCGCCAGCAGCCAACTGTTAGCAGCAGATACGCAGTATTTT. Translating it yields CASSQLLAADTQYF.

The J gene is TRBJ1-2, the V gene TRBV4-3; D remains unclear. Trimming took off 0 bases at V and 1 base at J, with 9 bases between the two ends. The CDR3 extends over 15 amino acids. Germline lookup yields CDR1 LGHNA and CDR2 YSLEER. The CDR3 DNA follows: TGCGCCAGCAGCCAAGATACGGCATTTAACTATGGCTACACCTTC. Its protein product is CASSQDTAFNYGYTF.

The gene calls are TRBV10-1 and TRBJ2-7; the D gene is possibly TRBD2 (5 bases). The ends were cut back, 0 bases at V and 0 bases at J, with 15 bases in the middle. Germline CDR1 is WNHNN and CDR2 is SYGVQD (reference sequence). This CDR3 is 17 amino acids long. CDR3 nucleotides: TGCGCCAGCAGTGAGTCTAGGAGGCAGGATCTCTCCTACGAGCAGTACTTC. Its protein product is CASSESRRQDLSYEQYF.

The chain joins TRBV5-1 to TRBJ2-1; D is unclear. Deletions cut 0 bases from V and 2 bases from J, with 3 bases between. Germline V CDR1 and CDR2: SGHRS, YFSETQ. This CDR3 has 13 residues. CDR3 loop: CASSLDAYNEQFF. CDR3 DNA: TGCGCCAGCAGCTTGGATGCCTACAATGAGCAGTTCTTC.

This chain links TRBV4-3 with TRBJ2-3; TRBD1 matches 8 bases. Germline V gene sequence: CDR1 LGHNA, CDR2 YSLEER. The CDR3 totals 17 residues. After removal of 0 bases from V and 2 bases from J, the junction contained 7 bases not matched to a gene. The CDR3 region is CASSQDFQGASTDTQYF. CDR3 DNA sequence: TGCGCCAGCAGCCAAGATTTCCAGGGGGCATCCACAGATACGCAGTATTTT.

The V and J genes are TRBV2 and TRBJ1-3; 10 bases are shared with TRBD1. Trimming removed 8 bases from V and 4 bases from J; junction bases left unmatched: 5. CDR1 and CDR2 from the germline V gene are SNHLY and FYNNEI. The CDR3 consists of 14 residues. The CDR3 region is CASGGQGDGNTIYF. The CDR3 DNA is TGTGCCAGCGGAGGACAGGGGGACGGAAACACCATATATTTT.

This chain links TRBV5-4 with TRBJ1-2; no clear D gene. This CDR3 region has 14 residues. V lost 4 bases, J lost 2 bases, and 12 bases lay in between. Per germline, CDR1 SGHNT and CDR2 YYREEE (reference sequence). The CDR3 sequence: CASSLLRANYGYTF. The CDR3 coding sequence is TGTGCCAGCAGCCTTCTACGGGCCAACTATGGCTACACCTTC.

V usage is TRBV28 and J usage is TRBJ1-6; D may be TRBD1 (6 bases). Trimming left V 5 bases short and J 9 bases short, with 23 bases between. There are 17 residues in the CDR3. Looked up from germline, CDR1 is MDHEN and CDR2 is SYDVKM. CDR3 loop: CASSPLPRGGLLSPLHF. CDR3 coding DNA: TGTGCCAGCAGTCCCCTCCCGAGGGGGGGGCTTCTTTCACCCCTCCACTTT.

CDR3 in amino acids: CATSRGLGSYEQYF. The CDR3 DNA sequence: TGTGCCACCAGCAGAGGACTAGGTAGCTACGAGCAGTACTTC. This chain joins TRBV15 and TRBJ2-7, with TRBD2 as a possible D gene (6 bases). This CDR3 comprises 14 residues. Germline assignment: CDR1 LNHNV and CDR2 YYDKDF (reference sequence). V dropped 1 base and J dropped 3 bases, with 10 bases sitting between them.

V is TRBV14 and J is TRBJ2-5; TRBD2 matches 10 bases. Germline V lookup: CDR1 SGHDN, CDR2 FVKESK. There are 16 residues in the CDR3. With V trimmed by 4 bases and J by 3 bases, 8 bases remained unmatched. CDR3 nucleotides: TGTGCCAGCAGCCCTCGCCTCCTAGCGGGGGAAGAGACCCAGTACTTC. Translating gives CASSPRLLAGEETQYF.

The chain carries TRBV28 and TRBJ2-1, with D possibly being TRBD1 (6 bases). The ends were cut back, 7 bases at V and 5 bases at J, with 18 bases in the middle. CDR1 and CDR2 (germline): MDHEN, SYDVKM. The CDR3 is 15 amino acids. The CDR3 loop reads CASTLPTGRNNEQFF. The CDR3 coding sequence is TGTGCCAGCACCCTCCCGACAGGAAGAAACAATGAGCAGTTCTTC.

The chain links TRBV25-1 to TRBJ2-3, with a tentative D call TRBD1 (5 bases). V was trimmed by 3 bases and J by 4 bases, leaving 14 bases between them. The CDR3 spans 15 residues. Germline V gene data show CDR1 as MGHDK and CDR2 as SYGVNS. The CDR3 here is CASSDPGKVPDTQYF. For the CDR3, the DNA is TGTGCCAGCAGTGATCCAGGGAAAGTCCCAGATACGCAGTATTTT.

This rearrangement joins TRBV7-9 to TRBJ2-7; 11 nucleotides align to TRBD2. The CDR3 is made up of 14 amino acids. The V and J ends lost 2 bases and 5 bases, in that order; junction bases with no gene match: 2. Germline loops: CDR1 SEHNR, CDR2 FQNEAQ (reference sequence). CDR3 protein: CASSLLAGGNEQYF. The CDR3 nucleotides are TGTGCCAGCAGCTTACTAGCGGGGGGCAACGAGCAGTACTTC. The entire variable domain, with the rest obtained from reference TRBV7-9 and TRBJ2-7, is as follows: DTGVSQNPRHKITKRGQNVTFRCDPISEHNRLYWYRQTLGQGPEFLTYFQNEAQLEKSRLLSDRFSAERPKGSFSTLEIQRTEQGDSAMYLCASSLLAGGNEQYFGPGTRLTVT.